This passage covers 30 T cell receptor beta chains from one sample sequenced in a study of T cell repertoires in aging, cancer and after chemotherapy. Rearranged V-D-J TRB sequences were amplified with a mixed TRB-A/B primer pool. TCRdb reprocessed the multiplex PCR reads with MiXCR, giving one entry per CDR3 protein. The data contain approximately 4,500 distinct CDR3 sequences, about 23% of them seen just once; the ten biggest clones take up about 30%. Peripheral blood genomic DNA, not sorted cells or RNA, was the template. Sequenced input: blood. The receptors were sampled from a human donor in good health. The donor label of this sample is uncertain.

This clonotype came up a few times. The CDR3 region is CASSLIGQPQHF. CDR3 in DNA: TGTGCCAGCAGCTTGATCGGTCAGCCCCAGCATTTT. This chain joins TRBV5-4 and TRBJ1-5, with D unresolved. This CDR3 is built from 12 residues. Germline-derived CDR1 and CDR2 are SGHNT and YYREEE (reference sequence). Trimming stripped 1 base from V and 6 bases from J, with 5 bases between.

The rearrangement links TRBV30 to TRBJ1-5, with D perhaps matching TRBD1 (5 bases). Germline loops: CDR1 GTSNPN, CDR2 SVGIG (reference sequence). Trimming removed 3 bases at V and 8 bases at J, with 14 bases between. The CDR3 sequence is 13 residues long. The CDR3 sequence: CAWRAGDVEPQHF. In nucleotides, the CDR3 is TGTGCCTGGAGAGCGGGGGACGTCGAGCCCCAGCATTTT.

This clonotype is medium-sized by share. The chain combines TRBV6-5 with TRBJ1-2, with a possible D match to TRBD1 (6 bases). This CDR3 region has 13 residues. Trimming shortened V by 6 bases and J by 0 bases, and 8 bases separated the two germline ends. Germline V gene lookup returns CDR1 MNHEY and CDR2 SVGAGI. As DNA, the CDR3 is TGTGCCAGCAGCAGGGGCGCTAACTATGGCTACACCTTC. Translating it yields CASSRGANYGYTF.

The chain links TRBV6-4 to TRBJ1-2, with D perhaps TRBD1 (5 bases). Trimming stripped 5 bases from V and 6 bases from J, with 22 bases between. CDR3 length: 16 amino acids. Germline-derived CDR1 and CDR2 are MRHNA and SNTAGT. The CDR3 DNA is TGTGCCAGCAGTTCTGGGGGAGCCGGAAAGGCTGATGGCTACACCTTC. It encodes CASSSGGAGKADGYTF.

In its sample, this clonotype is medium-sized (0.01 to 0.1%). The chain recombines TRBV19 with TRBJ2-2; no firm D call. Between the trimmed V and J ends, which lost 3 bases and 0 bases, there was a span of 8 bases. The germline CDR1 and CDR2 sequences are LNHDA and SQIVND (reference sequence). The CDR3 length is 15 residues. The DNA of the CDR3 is TGTGCCAGTAGTATCAAGACCCCGAACACCGGGGAGCTGTTTTTT. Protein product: CASSIKTPNTGELFF.

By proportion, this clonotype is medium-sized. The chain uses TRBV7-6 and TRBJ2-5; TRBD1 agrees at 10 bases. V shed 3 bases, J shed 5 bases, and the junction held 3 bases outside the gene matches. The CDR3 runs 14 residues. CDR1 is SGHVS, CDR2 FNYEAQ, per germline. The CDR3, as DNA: TGTGCCAGCAGCTTGGGGACAGGGGTCGAGACCCAGTACTTC. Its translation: CASSLGTGVETQYF.

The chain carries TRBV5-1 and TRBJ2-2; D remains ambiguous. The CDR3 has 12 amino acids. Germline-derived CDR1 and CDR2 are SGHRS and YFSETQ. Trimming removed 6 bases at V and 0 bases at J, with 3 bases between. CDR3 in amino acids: CASTANTGELFF. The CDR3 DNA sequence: TGCGCCAGCACTGCGAACACCGGGGAGCTGTTTTTT.

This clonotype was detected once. CDR3 DNA sequence: TGCGCCAGCGGAAGAGGAGGGGATCAATGGAAGACCCAGTACTTC. It translates to CASGRGGDQWKTQYF. The gene calls are TRBV10-2 and TRBJ2-5, with D tentatively TRBD2 (6 bases). The V end lost 8 bases, the J end lost 6 bases, and 22 bases lay between the germline ends. There are 15 residues in the CDR3. The germline V gene encodes CDR1 WSHSY and CDR2 SAAADI.

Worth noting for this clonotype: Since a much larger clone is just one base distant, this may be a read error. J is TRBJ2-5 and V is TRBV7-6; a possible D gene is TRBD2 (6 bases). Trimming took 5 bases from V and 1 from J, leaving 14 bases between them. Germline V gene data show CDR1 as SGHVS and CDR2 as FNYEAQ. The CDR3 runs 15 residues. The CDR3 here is CASSTGTCGQETQYF. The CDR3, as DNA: TGTGCCAGCAGCACCGGGACTTGCGGCCAAGAGACCCAGTACTTC. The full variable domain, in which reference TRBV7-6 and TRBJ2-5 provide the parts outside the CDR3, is GAGVSQSPRYKVTKRGQDVALRCDPISGHVSLYWYRQALGQGPEFLTYFNYEAQQDKSGLPNDRFSAERPEGSISTLTIQRTEQRDSAMYRCASSTGTCGQETQYFGPGTRLLVL.

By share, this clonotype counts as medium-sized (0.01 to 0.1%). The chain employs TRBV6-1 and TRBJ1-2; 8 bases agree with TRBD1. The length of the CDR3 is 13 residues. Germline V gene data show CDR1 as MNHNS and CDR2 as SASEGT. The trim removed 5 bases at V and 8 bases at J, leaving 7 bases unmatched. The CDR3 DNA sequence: TGTGCCAGCAGTCTCGACAGGGGACGGGGCTACACCTTC. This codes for CASSLDRGRGYTF.

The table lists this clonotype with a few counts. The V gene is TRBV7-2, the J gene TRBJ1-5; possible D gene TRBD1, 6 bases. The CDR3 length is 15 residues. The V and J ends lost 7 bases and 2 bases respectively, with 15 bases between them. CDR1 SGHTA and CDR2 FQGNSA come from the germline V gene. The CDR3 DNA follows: TGTGCCAGCAAAGAGGCGGGGGCCGGCAATCAGCCCCAGCATTTT. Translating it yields CASKEAGAGNQPQHF.

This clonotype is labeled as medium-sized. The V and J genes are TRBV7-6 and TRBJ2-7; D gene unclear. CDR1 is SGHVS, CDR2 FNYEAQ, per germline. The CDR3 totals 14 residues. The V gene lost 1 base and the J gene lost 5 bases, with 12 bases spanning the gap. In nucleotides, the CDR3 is TGTGCCAGCAGCTTAGTACCCACCGACCACGAGCAGTACTTC. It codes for CASSLVPTDHEQYF. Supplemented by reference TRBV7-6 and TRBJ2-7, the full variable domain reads GAGVSQSPRYKVTKRGQDVALRCDPISGHVSLYWYRQALGQGPEFLTYFNYEAQQDKSGLPNDRFSAERPEGSISTLTIQRTEQRDSAMYRCASSLVPTDHEQYFGPGTRLTVT.

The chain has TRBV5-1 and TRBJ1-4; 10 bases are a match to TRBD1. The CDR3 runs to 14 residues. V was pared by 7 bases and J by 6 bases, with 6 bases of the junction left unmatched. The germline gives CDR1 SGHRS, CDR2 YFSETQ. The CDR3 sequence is CASRPGTGDEKLFF. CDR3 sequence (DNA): TGCGCCAGCCGCCCCGGGACAGGGGATGAAAAACTGTTTTTT.

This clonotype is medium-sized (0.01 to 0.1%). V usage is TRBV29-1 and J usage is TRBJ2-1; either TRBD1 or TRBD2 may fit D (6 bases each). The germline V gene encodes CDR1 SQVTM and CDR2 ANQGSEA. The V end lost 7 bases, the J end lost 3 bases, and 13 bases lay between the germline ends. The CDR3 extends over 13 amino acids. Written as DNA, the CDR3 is TGCAGCGGGGGGGCGGACTACTACAATGAGCAGTTCTTC. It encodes CSGGADYYNEQFF.

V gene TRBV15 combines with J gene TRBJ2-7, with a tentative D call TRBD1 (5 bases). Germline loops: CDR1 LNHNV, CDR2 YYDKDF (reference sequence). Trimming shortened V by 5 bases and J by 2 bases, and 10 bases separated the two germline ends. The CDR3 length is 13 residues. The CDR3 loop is CATSQGQTYEQYF. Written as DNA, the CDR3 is TGTGCCACCAGCCAGGGCCAGACCTACGAGCAGTACTTC.

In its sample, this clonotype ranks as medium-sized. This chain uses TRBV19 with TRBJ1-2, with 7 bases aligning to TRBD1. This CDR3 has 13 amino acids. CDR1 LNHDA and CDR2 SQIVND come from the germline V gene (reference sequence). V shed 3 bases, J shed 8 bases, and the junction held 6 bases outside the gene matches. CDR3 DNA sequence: TGTGCCAGTAGTATTCGAGGGGGCAACGGCTACACCTTC. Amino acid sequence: CASSIRGGNGYTF.

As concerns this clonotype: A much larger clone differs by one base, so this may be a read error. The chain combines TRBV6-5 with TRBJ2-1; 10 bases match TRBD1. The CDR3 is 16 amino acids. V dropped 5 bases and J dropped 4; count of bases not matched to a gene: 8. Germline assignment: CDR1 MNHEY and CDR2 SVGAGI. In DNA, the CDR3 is TGTGCCAGCAGTGATACCGGGACAGGGGCGTACAATGAGCAGTTCTTC. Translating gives CASSDTGTGAYNEQFF.

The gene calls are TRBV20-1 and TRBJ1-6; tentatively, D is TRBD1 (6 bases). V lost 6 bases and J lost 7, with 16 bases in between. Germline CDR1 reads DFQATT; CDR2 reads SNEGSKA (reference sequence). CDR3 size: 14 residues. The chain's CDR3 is CSAPFTGPNSPLHF. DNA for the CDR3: TGCAGTGCACCCTTCACAGGGCCGAATTCACCCCTCCACTTT.

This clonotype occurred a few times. The CDR3 DNA reads as TGCGCCAGCAGCCCCAATGTACTAGCGGGAGGGTACAATGAGCAGTTCTTC. This sequence encodes CASSPNVLAGGYNEQFF. The V gene is TRBV5-1, the J gene TRBJ2-1; 13 bases match TRBD2. J was trimmed by 4 bases and V by 4 bases; bases with no gene match: 8. Germline V gene sequence: CDR1 SGHRS, CDR2 YFSETQ. CDR3 length: 17 residues.

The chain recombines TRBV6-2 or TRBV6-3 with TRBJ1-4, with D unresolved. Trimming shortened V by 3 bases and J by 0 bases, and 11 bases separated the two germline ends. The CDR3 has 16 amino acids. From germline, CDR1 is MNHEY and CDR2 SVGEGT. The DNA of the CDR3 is TGTGCCAGCAGTTATTACTCTCCAGCAACTAATGAAAAACTGTTTTTT. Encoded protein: CASSYYSPATNEKLFF.

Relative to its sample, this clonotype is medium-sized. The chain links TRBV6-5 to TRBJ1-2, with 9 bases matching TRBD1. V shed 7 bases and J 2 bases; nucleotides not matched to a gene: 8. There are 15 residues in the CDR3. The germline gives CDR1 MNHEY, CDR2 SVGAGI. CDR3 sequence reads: CASNSPGTGNYGYTF. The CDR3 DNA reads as TGTGCCAGCAATTCGCCGGGGACAGGGAACTATGGCTACACCTTC.

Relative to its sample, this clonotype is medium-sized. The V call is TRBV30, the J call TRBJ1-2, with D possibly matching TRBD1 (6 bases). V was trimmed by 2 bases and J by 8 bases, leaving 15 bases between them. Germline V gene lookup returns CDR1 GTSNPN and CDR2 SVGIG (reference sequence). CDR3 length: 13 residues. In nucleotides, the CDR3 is TGTGCCTGGAGTACCCACAGGGAGTTAGGCTACACCTTC. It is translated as CAWSTHRELGYTF.

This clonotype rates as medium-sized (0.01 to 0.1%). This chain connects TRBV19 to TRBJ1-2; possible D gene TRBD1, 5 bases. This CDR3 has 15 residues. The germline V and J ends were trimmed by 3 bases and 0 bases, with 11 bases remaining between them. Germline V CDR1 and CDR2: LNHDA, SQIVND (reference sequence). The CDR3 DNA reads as TGTGCCAGTAGTATGCGGGGGAACGCTAACTATGGCTACACCTTC. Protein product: CASSMRGNANYGYTF.

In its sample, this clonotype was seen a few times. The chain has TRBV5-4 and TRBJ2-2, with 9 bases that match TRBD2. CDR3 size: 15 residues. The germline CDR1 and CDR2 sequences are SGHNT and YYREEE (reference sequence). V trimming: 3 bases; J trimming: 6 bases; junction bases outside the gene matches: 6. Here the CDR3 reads CASSSGTSFAGELFF. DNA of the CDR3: TGTGCCAGCAGCTCCGGGACTAGCTTCGCCGGGGAGCTGTTTTTT.

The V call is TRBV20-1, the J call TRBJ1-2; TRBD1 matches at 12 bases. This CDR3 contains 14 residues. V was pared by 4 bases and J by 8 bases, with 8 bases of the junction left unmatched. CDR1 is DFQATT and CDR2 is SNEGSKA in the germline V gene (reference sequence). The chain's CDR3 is CSAMSGTGGGGYTF. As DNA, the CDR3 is TGCAGTGCTATGTCCGGGACAGGGGGCGGGGGCTACACCTTC.

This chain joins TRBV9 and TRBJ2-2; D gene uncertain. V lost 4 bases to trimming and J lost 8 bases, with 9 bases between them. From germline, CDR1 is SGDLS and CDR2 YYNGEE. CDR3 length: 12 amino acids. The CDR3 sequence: CASSLAVGELFF. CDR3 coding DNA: TGTGCCAGCAGCTTAGCAGTGGGGGAGCTGTTTTTT.

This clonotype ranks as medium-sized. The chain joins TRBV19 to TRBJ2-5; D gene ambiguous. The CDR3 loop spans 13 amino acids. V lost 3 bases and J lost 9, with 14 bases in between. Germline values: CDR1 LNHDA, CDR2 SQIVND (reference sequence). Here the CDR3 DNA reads TGTGCCAGTAGTATGGAGTGGACCCGGGCCCAGTACTTC. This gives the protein CASSMEWTRAQYF.

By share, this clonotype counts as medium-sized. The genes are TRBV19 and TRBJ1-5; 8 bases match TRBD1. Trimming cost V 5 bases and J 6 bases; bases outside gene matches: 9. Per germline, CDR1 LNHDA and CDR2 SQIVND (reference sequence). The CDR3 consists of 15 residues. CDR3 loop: CASSRGQGAAQPQHF. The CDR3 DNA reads TGTGCCAGTAGTCGCGGCCAGGGGGCGGCTCAGCCCCAGCATTTT.

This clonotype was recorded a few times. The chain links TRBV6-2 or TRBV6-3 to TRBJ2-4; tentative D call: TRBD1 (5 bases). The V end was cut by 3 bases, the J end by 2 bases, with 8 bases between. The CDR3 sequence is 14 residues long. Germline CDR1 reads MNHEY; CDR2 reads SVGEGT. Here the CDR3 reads CASSYSGSKNIQYF. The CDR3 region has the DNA TGTGCCAGCAGTTATTCAGGGTCCAAAAACATTCAGTACTTC.

The CDR3 loop reads CASSLVGSGSSYEQYF. The CDR3 DNA reads TGCGCCAGCAGCTTGGTGGGGAGCGGGAGCTCCTACGAGCAGTACTTC. J is TRBJ2-7 and V is TRBV5-1, with 8 bases identical to TRBD2. The CDR3 is made up of 16 amino acids. Germline lookup yields CDR1 SGHRS and CDR2 YFSETQ. The V and J ends lost 0 bases and 0 bases, in that order; junction bases with no gene match: 5.